This T cell receptor beta chain was identified during a study of immune heterogeneity within non-small cell lung tumors. Germline CDR1 reads DFQATT; CDR2 reads SNEGSKA (reference sequence). The CDR3 has 16 residues. The V segment lost 0 bases and the J segment 6 bases; nucleotides outside the gene matches: 11. This clonotype ranks as medium-sized (0.01 to 0.1%). Template material comprised bulk tumor genomic DNA at approximately 650 ng per sample. Each primary tumor yielded several biopsies, collected far apart from one another at surgery. Samples came from untreated patients having curative surgery for newly diagnosed non-small cell lung cancer. The TCR beta CDR3 region was amplified by multiplex PCR employing 32 V and 13 J primers. TCRdb called the multiplex PCR reads again in MiXCR, with one record for every CDR3 protein. The sample gives approximately 4,600 distinct CDR3 sequences, roughly 36% of which show up once; around 30% is in the top ten.

The clonotype comes from a woman in her forties or fifties with non-small cell lung cancer. The sequenced sample was lung tumor tissue. The chain has TRBV20-1 and TRBJ1-2; 9 bases align to TRBD1. CDR3 nucleotides: TGCAGTGCTAGAGATAGCCCCGGGACAGGGAACCATGGCTACACCTTC. Its translation: CSARDSPGTGNHGYTF.